This TCR beta chain comes out of a study of T-cell reconstitution after alpha-beta-depleted transplantation in children. Findings and caveats of the study: The main origin of T-cell counts and diversity one year after transplant was newly produced T cells. Recipient T cells and thymic progenitors that survived gave rise to the high TCRbeta diversity observed at day 60 in some patients. Several hundred expanded graft clones reportedly supplied alpha-beta T cells about two months after transplant.

A note on this clonotype: Its specificity is unknown.

The CDR3 consists of 19 residues. V lost 7 bases, J lost 5 bases, and 18 bases stayed unmatched. CDR1 LGHDT and CDR2 YNNKEL come from the germline V gene (reference sequence). Unique molecular identifiers were used in preparing the TCRbeta library. TCRdb called the PCR reads again in MiXCR, with one record for every CDR3 protein. The sample consists of 450,000 to 550,000 distinct CDR3 sequences, around 10% of them appearing once. The TCR comes from a female patient younger than 10 who had a stem cell transplant for aplastic anemia, so the T cells may come from the graft donor. Material: PBMCs, mostly from graft donor cells, obtained 180 days after TCRalphabeta/CD19-depleted stem cell transplant. The chain uses TRBV3-1 and TRBJ2-2, with 11 positions matching TRBD2. This CDR3 is CASNPRGTSGIGDTGELFF. CDR3 sequence (DNA): TGTGCCAGCAATCCAAGAGGGACTAGCGGTATCGGCGATACCGGGGAGCTGTTTTTT.